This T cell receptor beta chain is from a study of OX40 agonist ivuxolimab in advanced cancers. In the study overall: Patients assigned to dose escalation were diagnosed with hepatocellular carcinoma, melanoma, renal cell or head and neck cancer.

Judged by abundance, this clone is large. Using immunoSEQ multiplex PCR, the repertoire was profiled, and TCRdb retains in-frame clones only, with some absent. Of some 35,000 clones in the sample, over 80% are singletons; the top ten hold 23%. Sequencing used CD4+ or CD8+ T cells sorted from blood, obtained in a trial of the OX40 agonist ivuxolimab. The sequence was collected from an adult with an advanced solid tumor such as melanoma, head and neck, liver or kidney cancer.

The CDR3 DNA reads as TGTGCCAGCAGTGACTCTCCGACTAGCACTAATGAGCAGTTCTTC. It is translated as CASSDSPTSTNEQFF. The chain is built from TRBV6-4 and TRBJ2-1; TRBD2 matches at 7 bases. V lost 0 bases, J lost 7 bases, and 6 bases stayed unmatched. Germline loops: CDR1 MRHNA, CDR2 SNTAGT. The CDR3 is 15 residues long.